One and the same sample provided the 32 T cell receptor beta chains below, sequenced in a study of shared clonotypes between healthy human individuals. This table comes from immunoSEQ multiplex PCR, and its TCRdb copy is limited to in-frame clones, with some not included. The table lists about 2.4 million clones, roughly 93% of them singletons. The sample was naive CD4+ T cells from PBMCs. Subset meaning: CD45RA+ positively selected. Receptor source: a young man in good health. Some clones in this sample may be carry-over from other donors' samples.

J is TRBJ2-2 and V is TRBV29-1; D uncertain. In germline, CDR1 is SQVTM, CDR2 ANQGSEA. The CDR3 is 12 residues long. Trimming removed 6 bases at V and 1 base at J, with 6 bases between. In DNA form, the CDR3 reads TGCAGCGTGAGTAGGAACACCGGGGAGCTGTTTTTT. Translation: CSVSRNTGELFF.

The chain links TRBV12-5 to TRBJ2-5, with 8 positions matching TRBD1. Germline CDR1 is LGHNT and CDR2 is FRNRAP. The CDR3 contains 19 residues. Trimming removed 8 bases from V and 0 bases from J; junction bases left unmatched: 20. The CDR3 nucleotides are TGTGCTAGTACCTCAGGACAGGGCTCCCAGCGGGTATACCAAGAGACCCAGTACTTC. Translated, it gives CASTSGQGSQRVYQETQYF.

This clone was counted once. The rearrangement joins TRBV30 to TRBJ1-1; D is ambiguous. V shed 1 base and J shed 4 bases, with 13 bases lying between them. Germline V lookup: CDR1 GTSNPN, CDR2 SVGIG (reference sequence). This CDR3 has 14 residues. The CDR3 loop is CAWSGWARGTEAFF. CDR3 sequence (DNA): TGTGCCTGGAGTGGCTGGGCGCGGGGCACTGAAGCTTTCTTT.

On this clone itself: One end of the junction does not line up with germline, which may come from a read error. The DNA of the CDR3 is TGCGCCAGCAGCCACAGTACTAGCGGCGGTACAAACTTT. It codes for CASSHSTSGGTNF. This chain uses TRBV4-3 with TRBJ2-3, with 8 bases identical to TRBD2. CDR3 length equals 13 residues. Germline V CDR1 and CDR2: LGHNA, YSLEER.

V usage is TRBV5-4 and J usage is TRBJ2-3; D may be TRBD2 (6 bases). Germline-derived CDR1 and CDR2 are SGHNT and YYREEE (reference sequence). Trimming took off 0 bases at V and 2 bases at J, with 10 bases between the two ends. This CDR3 region has 15 residues. The CDR3 here is CASSLGDFYTDTQYF. Here the CDR3 DNA reads TGTGCCAGCAGCTTGGGGGACTTTTACACAGATACGCAGTATTTT. The full variable domain, rest sourced from reference TRBV5-4 and TRBJ2-3, is ETGVTQSPTHLIKTRGQQVTLRCSSQSGHNTVSWYQQALGQGPQFIFQYYREEENGRGNFPPRFSGLQFPNYSSELNVNALELDDSALYLCASSLGDFYTDTQYFGPGTRLTVL.

This sequence joins TRBV18 and TRBJ1-4; perhaps TRBD1 as D (6 bases). V lost 2 bases, J lost 2 bases, and 12 bases lay in between. The CDR3 totals 16 residues. The germline CDR1 and CDR2 sequences are KGHSH and LQKENI. Written as DNA, the CDR3 is TGTGCCAGCTCACCATTCCCGGGGGGCACTAATGAAAAACTGTTTTTT. Its translation is CASSPFPGGTNEKLFF.

The chain is built from TRBV10-2 and TRBJ2-7; D not certain. Trimming cost V 3 bases and J 6 bases, with 9 bases left between them. Per germline, CDR1 WSHSY and CDR2 SAAADI. The CDR3 length is 12 residues. CDR3 in amino acids: CASSEVSSEQYF. CDR3 nucleotides: TGCGCCAGCAGTGAAGTTAGTTCCGAGCAGTACTTC.

The V and J genes are TRBV27 and TRBJ2-3; D remains ambiguous. Trimming pared 3 bases from V and 6 bases from J, leaving 10 bases between. The germline V gene encodes CDR1 MNHEY and CDR2 SMNVEV (reference sequence). The CDR3 extends over 13 amino acids. Written as DNA, the CDR3 is TGTGCCAGCAGTTTCCGGACGGTTGATACGCAGTATTTT. Translated: CASSFRTVDTQYF.

Comment on this clone: Different DNA sequences within this sample yield the same CDR3. The genes are TRBV5-1 and TRBJ2-1, with 8 nucleotides matching TRBD2. The CDR3 sequence is 15 residues long. Losses at the gene ends were 4 bases for V and 4 bases for J; bases not matched to a gene: 7. Germline CDR1 SGHRS, CDR2 YFSETQ. DNA for the CDR3: TGCGCCAGCAGCCCCGGGGTAGCGGGGTACAATGAGCAGTTCTTC. It specifies CASSPGVAGYNEQFF.

The chain is built from TRBV6-6 and TRBJ2-7, with D possibly TRBD2 on 5 matching bases. Trimming removed 2 bases at V and 6 bases at J, with 8 bases between. In germline, CDR1 is MNHNY, CDR2 SVGAGI (reference sequence). CDR3 length: 12 residues. The CDR3 region is CASSYRAGEQYF. CDR3 nucleotides: TGTGCCAGCAGTTACCGGGCGGGCGAGCAGTACTTC.

The chain uses TRBV5-1 and TRBJ2-3; 9 bases line up with TRBD1. V lost 2 bases and J lost 3; bases outside the gene matches: 7. This CDR3 spans 16 amino acids. Germline-derived CDR1 and CDR2 are SGHRS and YFSETQ. The CDR3 DNA follows: TGCGCCAGCAGCTTACTATCGGGACAGGGAACAGATACGCAGTATTTT. Residues: CASSLLSGQGTDTQYF.

The gene calls are TRBV7-9 and TRBJ1-2; 8 bases are a match to TRBD1. The CDR3 has 13 residues. The germline V gene has CDR1 SEHNR and CDR2 FQNEAQ (reference sequence). V shed 5 bases, J shed 6 bases, and the junction held 5 bases outside the gene matches. The CDR3 protein is CASSRQGTDGYTF. CDR3 bases: TGTGCCAGCAGCAGACAGGGGACCGATGGCTACACCTTC.

The J gene is TRBJ1-1, the V gene TRBV18; D unresolved. Looked up from germline, CDR1 is KGHSH and CDR2 is LQKENI. CDR3 length: 15 amino acids. With 2 bases removed from V and 1 base from J, the gap between germline ends came to 11 bases. The CDR3 DNA follows: TGTGCCAGCTCACCAGCTCAAGTTAAGAACACTGAAGCTTTCTTT. Amino acid sequence: CASSPAQVKNTEAFF.

V is TRBV7-3 and J is TRBJ2-1; TRBD2 matches 9 bases. Germline V gene lookup returns CDR1 SGHTA and CDR2 FQGTGA. The V segment lost 6 bases and the J segment 7 bases; nucleotides outside the gene matches: 10. CDR3 length equals 15 residues. Here the CDR3 reads CASRSAGGSINEQFF. The CDR3 DNA reads TGTGCCAGCAGATCAGCGGGAGGTTCCATAAATGAGCAGTTCTTC. Full variable domain (missing parts from reference TRBV7-3 and TRBJ2-1): GAGVSQTPSNKVTEKGKYVELRCDPISGHTALYWYRQSLGQGPEFLIYFQGTGAADDSGLPNDRFFAVRPEGSVSTLKIQRTERGDSAVYLCASRSAGGSINEQFFGPGTRLTVL.

CDR3 coding DNA: TGCGCCAGCAGCCAAGATGGGGATGTGGGACGGAACTCCCGGAGGGGCTACACCTTC. Translating it yields CASSQDGDVGRNSRRGYTF. The V and J genes are TRBV4-3 and TRBJ1-2, with a possible D match to TRBD1 (5 bases). Trimming left V 0 bases short and J 8 bases short, with 28 bases between. Germline assignment: CDR1 LGHNA and CDR2 YSLEER. CDR3 length: 19 amino acids.

About this clone itself: The sample carries other DNA sequences with the same CDR3. The chain's CDR3 is CSVDRENTGELFF. The CDR3 DNA reads as TGCAGCGTTGACCGGGAAAACACCGGGGAGCTGTTTTTT. The V gene is TRBV29-1, the J gene TRBJ2-2; maybe TRBD2 (5 bases). V dropped 3 bases and J dropped 2 bases, with 7 bases sitting between them. Germline CDR1 SQVTM, CDR2 ANQGSEA. The CDR3 contains 13 residues.

The J gene is TRBJ1-2, the V gene TRBV19; D might be TRBD1 (6 bases). CDR3 length: 16 amino acids. Germline assignment: CDR1 LNHDA and CDR2 SQIVND (reference sequence). Trimming left V 4 bases short and J 0 bases short, with 15 bases between. CDR3 amino acids: CASSRLSGATNYGYTF. The CDR3 region has the DNA TGTGCCAGTAGTAGACTGTCGGGGGCAACTAACTATGGCTACACCTTC.

The CDR3, as DNA: TGTGCCAGCACCGACAGGGTGGCGGGGAACACTGAAGCTTTCTTT. Translation: CASTDRVAGNTEAFF. This chain links TRBV5-6 with TRBJ1-1; TRBD1 matches 7 bases. Germline values: CDR1 SGHDT, CDR2 YYEEEE. The CDR3 spans 15 residues. Trimming at V came to 6 bases and at J to 1 base, leaving 9 bases not matched to a gene.

This chain connects TRBV28 to TRBJ1-3, with 9 bases identical to TRBD1. Germline trimming cut 4 bases from V and 4 bases from J; bases unmatched to any gene: 8. Germline values: CDR1 MDHEN, CDR2 SYDVKM. This CDR3 is built from 16 residues. CDR3 sequence reads: CASSSLGQGKGNTIYF. CDR3 DNA: TGTGCCAGCAGTTCCCTAGGACAGGGGAAAGGAAACACCATATATTTT.

The chain couples TRBV29-1 to TRBJ2-5; 7 nucleotides match TRBD1. CDR1 is SQVTM and CDR2 is ANQGSEA in the germline V gene. The CDR3 runs to 12 residues. The V gene end was trimmed by 5 bases and the J gene end by 4 bases; junction bases not matched to a gene: 4. CDR3 DNA sequence: TGCAGCGTTCAGAGGGGGCTAGAGACCCAGTACTTC. This codes for CSVQRGLETQYF.

In DNA, the CDR3 is TGTGCCAGCAGTTCCCGACGGGGAGCGGGACGGGTGGTGCAGTACTTC. Amino acids: CASSSRRGAGRVVQYF. The V gene is TRBV27, the J gene TRBJ2-7; 7 nucleotides match TRBD2. This CDR3 is 16 amino acids long. Germline V gives CDR1 MNHEY, CDR2 SMNVEV (reference sequence). With 4 bases clipped from V and 9 bases from J, the junction kept 18 bases outside the gene matches.

This chain connects TRBV30 to TRBJ1-1; D possibly corresponds to TRBD1 (5 bases). V was pared by 0 bases and J by 6 bases, with 8 bases between. CDR1 GTSNPN and CDR2 SVGIG come from the germline V gene (reference sequence). The length of the CDR3 is 12 residues. CDR3 loop: CAWSVRGSEAFF. DNA of the CDR3: TGTGCCTGGAGTGTACGGGGGTCTGAAGCTTTCTTT.

V usage is TRBV5-6 and J usage is TRBJ2-7, with D unclear. Germline CDR1 is SGHDT and CDR2 is YYEEEE. The CDR3 loop spans 11 amino acids. V gave up 5 bases and J gave up 7 bases, with 10 bases separating them. The CDR3 sequence is CASSYFGEQYF. The CDR3 DNA reads TGTGCCAGCAGTTACTTTGGGGAGCAGTACTTC. The variable domain in full, with the rest retrieved from reference TRBV5-6 and TRBJ2-7, is DAGVTQSPTHLIKTRGQQVTLRCSPKSGHDTVSWYQQALGQGPQFIFQYYEEEERQRGNFPDRFSGHQFPNYSSELNVNALLLGDSALYLCASSYFGEQYFGPGTRLTVT.

The chain uses TRBV18 and TRBJ2-7, with D uncertain. The V end was cut by 0 bases, the J end by 2 bases, with 2 bases between. The CDR3 has 12 amino acids. Germline V gives CDR1 KGHSH, CDR2 LQKENI. CDR3 DNA sequence: TGTGCCAGCTCACCACCTACCTACGAGCAGTACTTC. Translating it yields CASSPPTYEQYF.

The chain recombines TRBV30 with TRBJ2-7; TRBD1 agrees at 8 bases. The germline V gene encodes CDR1 GTSNPN and CDR2 SVGIG (reference sequence). The CDR3 runs to 11 residues. V lost 5 bases, J lost 3 bases, and 0 bases stayed unmatched. The CDR3 region has the DNA TGTGCCTGGGACAGGGGCTACGAGCAGTACTTC. Translation gives CAWDRGYEQYF. Looking up the rest from reference TRBV30 and TRBJ2-7 gives the full variable domain: SQTIHQWPATLVQPVGSPLSLECTVEGTSNPNLYWYRQAAGRGLQLLFYSVGIGQISSEVPQNLSASRPQDRQFILSSKKLLLSDSGFYLCAWDRGYEQYFGPGTRLTVT.

This clone has only one observation. Other nucleotide sequences in the sample specify the same CDR3. The V and J genes are TRBV4-1 and TRBJ1-5; 10 nucleotides agree with TRBD1. The CDR3 spans 14 residues. After removal of 4 bases from V and 4 bases from J, the junction contained 1 base not matched to a gene. CDR1 and CDR2 from the germline V gene are MGHRA and YSYEKL. CDR3 in amino acids: CASSRQGANQPQHF. In DNA form, the CDR3 reads TGCGCCAGCAGCCGACAGGGGGCGAATCAGCCCCAGCATTTT.

The chain recombines TRBV2 with TRBJ2-3, with 7 bases identical to TRBD2. Germline lookup yields CDR1 SNHLY and CDR2 FYNNEI. Trimming took 4 bases from V and 6 from J; bases not matched to a gene: 10. This CDR3 is 15 amino acids long. CDR3 amino acids: CASSGREALTDTQYF. The CDR3 DNA sequence: TGTGCCAGCAGTGGACGGGAGGCTCTTACGGATACGCAGTATTTT.

This sequence joins TRBV7-2 and TRBJ1-1; 7 bases are shared with TRBD1. Trimming at V came to 4 bases and at J to 7 bases, leaving 12 bases not matched to a gene. This CDR3 comprises 15 residues. CDR1 and CDR2 (germline): SGHTA, FQGNSA. The CDR3, as DNA: TGTGCCAGCAGCTCTGTGACTGGCCAGGGGGTTGAAGCTTTCTTT. Translated, it gives CASSSVTGQGVEAFF.

The V and J genes are TRBV7-2 and TRBJ2-3; 7 nucleotides match TRBD2. Germline CDR1 reads SGHTA; CDR2 reads FQGNSA. CDR3 length: 15 amino acids. V was clipped by 5 bases and J by 2 bases; unmatched bases: 7. CDR3 protein: CASSDGAGYTDTQYF. CDR3 DNA: TGTGCCAGCAGCGATGGAGCGGGGTACACAGATACGCAGTATTTT.

The chain recombines TRBV29-1 with TRBJ2-7, with TRBD2 matching 14 bases. The germline gives CDR1 SQVTM, CDR2 ANQGSEA. With V trimmed by 4 bases and J by 7 bases, 9 bases remained unmatched. The CDR3 has 15 residues. CDR3 coding DNA: TGCAGCGTTGTAGGGACTAGCGGGAGTTTTGGGGAGCAGTACTTC. This sequence encodes CSVVGTSGSFGEQYF.

The DNA for the CDR3 is TGCAGCGTCCTGACTAGCGGATTCACAGATACGCAGTATTTT. It specifies CSVLTSGFTDTQYF. V and J are TRBV29-1 and TRBJ2-3; TRBD2 matches 9 bases. CDR1 and CDR2 (germline): SQVTM, ANQGSEA. This CDR3 has 14 residues. The ends lost 6 bases at V and 2 bases at J; junction bases unmatched: 6.

The chain carries TRBV7-8 and TRBJ2-5, with a possible D match to TRBD1 (5 bases). The V gene's germline CDR1 is SGHVS and CDR2 FQNEAQ. Trimming took off 5 bases at V and 5 bases at J, with 24 bases between the two ends. The CDR3 runs to 17 residues. CDR3: CASSLQTAHLPAETQYF. Here the CDR3 DNA reads TGTGCCAGCAGCCTACAGACAGCCCACCTTCCGGCGGAGACCCAGTACTTC.